These 3 T cell receptor beta chains share one sample of origin, sequenced in a study of T cell changes during pregnancy in multiple sclerosis. Data came from immunoSEQ multiplex PCR; TCRdb stores just in-frame clones and leaves some out. Of 65,000 to 90,000 clones listed, 80% to 95% are singletons. The sequences come from CD4+ T cells from peripheral blood mononuclear cells, collected after pregnancy. The receptors stem from a female donor with multiple sclerosis, enrolled in a pregnancy study.

The chain links TRBV27 to TRBJ2-5; D might be TRBD1 (6 bases). The CDR3 extends over 13 amino acids. V lost 4 bases to trimming and J lost 2 bases, with 8 bases between them. Germline CDR1 is MNHEY and CDR2 is SMNVEV (reference sequence). CDR3 region: CASSWQGQETQYF. The CDR3 DNA reads as TGTGCCAGCAGTTGGCAGGGGCAAGAGACCCAGTACTTC.

This clone was found once. This chain joins TRBV11-3 and TRBJ2-1; D possibly corresponds to TRBD1 (7 bases). The V gene's germline CDR1 is SGHNT and CDR2 YENEEA. The germline V and J ends were trimmed by 5 bases and 5 bases, with 13 bases remaining between them. The length of the CDR3 is 14 residues. DNA of the CDR3: TGTGCCAGCAGCCAGGGGGGATGGGACAATGAGCAGTTCTTC. Its translation: CASSQGGWDNEQFF.

This clone was observed a few times. The chain joins TRBV5-1 to TRBJ2-5; D might be TRBD1 (5 bases). The V gene's germline CDR1 is SGHRS and CDR2 YFSETQ. With 0 bases removed from V and 2 bases from J, the gap between germline ends came to 5 bases. The CDR3 length is 13 residues. In DNA, the CDR3 is TGCGCCAGCAGCTTGGGACAGCAAGAGACCCAGTACTTC. Its translation: CASSLGQQETQYF.